This T cell receptor (beta chain) was captured by sequencing in a study of blood T cell repertoires in COVID-19. Turning to the study itself: T cells, B-cell-depleted T cells, or PBMCs supplied cDNA or gDNA.

V dropped 2 bases and J dropped 4 bases, with 9 bases sitting between them. This CDR3 has 14 residues. Germline V gene data show CDR1 as MNHNY and CDR2 as SVGAGI (reference sequence). Repertoires were generated with immunoSEQ multiplex PCR, while TCRdb's copy carries only in-frame clones and drops some. Here the sample spans roughly 430,000 clones, 70% to 90% being singletons. Categorization into cohorts depended on clinical history that participants reported. The receptor was isolated from a woman aged 40 to 50 with acute COVID-19. This sequence joins TRBV6-6 and TRBJ2-1; D is possibly TRBD1 (5 bases). The sample consisted of PBMCs or T cells enriched from blood (not recorded which). CDR3 amino acids: CASSYKDRYNEQFF. CDR3 sequence (DNA): TGTGCCAGCAGTTACAAAGACAGATACAATGAGCAGTTCTTC.